This T cell receptor beta chain was recorded in a study of cytomegalovirus exposure and HLA in healthy donors. V lost 4 bases, J lost 10 bases, and 5 bases stayed unmatched. The CDR3 has 15 residues. Germline values: CDR1 KGHSH, CDR2 LQKENI. Regarding the study as a whole: Follow-up analysis found HLA locus-dependent TCR association rates, highest for DRB1 and lowest for HLA-C. Common viral pathogens (according to a later analysis) appeared linked to several of the most significant clusters. Being indistinguishable, some V segments were excluded, TRBV6-2 and TRBV6-3 among them.

As concerns this clone: Its antigen is unknown.

Primers included in the PCR were 60 Vbeta and 13 Jbeta primers. Assay used: immunoSEQ multiplex PCR; TCRdb lists only in-frame clones, some missing. The data hold fewer than 95,000 clones, with about 84% observed a single time. V gene TRBV18 combines with J gene TRBJ1-6; 12 nucleotides match TRBD1. The sequenced sample consisted of PBMCs. This receptor was taken from a man aged 18 to 30 in good health and CMV-seronegative. CDR3 protein: CASSRDRGPGSPLHF. The CDR3 nucleotides read TGTGCCAGCTCACGGGACAGGGGGCCGGGATCACCCCTCCACTTT.